One T cell receptor (beta chain) is described in this entry. CDR3 length: 12 amino acids. Per germline, CDR1 DFQATT and CDR2 SNEGSKA (reference sequence). This specimen comes from a study of identical twins. Unique molecular identifiers were present on the cDNA, which also gained a universal primer site by template switching. One entry per CDR3 protein, called by TCRdb with MiXCR from the 5' RACE reads. This sample carries roughly 1,500,000 distinct CDR3 sequences, around 29% of them seen once, and the ten largest clones take approximately 0.29%. Sequencing was carried out using cord blood. The sequence derives from a newborn girl in good health. The chain is built from TRBV20-1 and TRBJ2-5, with D perhaps matching TRBD1 (5 bases). Near its end, the DNA agrees better with TRBJ2-7, so the J call may be wrong. CDR3 protein: CSARQGNHEQYF. The CDR3 region has the DNA TGCAGTGCTAGACAGGGAAACCACGAGCAGTACTTC.